A single sample is the source of the 21 T cell receptor beta chains below, sequenced in a study of T-cell reconstitution after alpha-beta-depleted transplantation in children. The TCRbeta library was prepared with unique molecular identifiers. TCRdb redid the calling of the PCR reads with MiXCR, one entry per CDR3 protein. This sample carries about 610,000 distinct CDR3 sequences, roughly a tenth of them seen once, and the ten largest clones take about 4%. Source: PBMCs from the stem cell graft donor, taken from the stem cell graft. These receptors all come from a human donor who donated a stem cell graft to a child with acute myeloid leukemia.

The sample holds a few counts of this clonotype. The chain is built from TRBV11-2 and TRBJ1-2; D is possibly TRBD1 (5 bases). The V end was cut by 2 bases, the J end by 4 bases, with 20 bases between. CDR1 is SGHAT, CDR2 FQNNGV, per germline. CDR3 length: 17 residues. The CDR3 coding sequence is TGTGCCAGCAGCTTATGGGGGGGTACCGGGACCAGCTATGGCTACACCTTC. This codes for CASSLWGGTGTSYGYTF.

This clonotype was recorded at least ten times. This chain joins TRBV4-2 and TRBJ1-6; D gene unclear. The CDR3 extends over 13 amino acids. Germline V lookup: CDR1 LGHNA, CDR2 YNFKEQ. Trimming removed 0 bases from V and 14 bases from J, with 11 bases in between. The CDR3 bases are TGTGCCAGCAGCCAAGATATGACGGGAGCCCTCCACTTT. Encoded protein: CASSQDMTGALHF.

This clonotype turned up a few times. The V call is TRBV29-1, the J call TRBJ2-7; D call uncertain. Germline V lookup: CDR1 SQVTM, CDR2 ANQGSEA. Trimming stripped 4 bases from V and 4 bases from J, with 8 bases between. This CDR3 spans 11 amino acids. In nucleotides, the CDR3 is TGCAGCGTTGTTAGTGGATACGAGCAGTACTTC. Encoded protein: CSVVSGYEQYF.

A few counts support this clonotype. The V gene is TRBV12-3 or TRBV12-4, the J gene TRBJ1-2, with TRBD1 matching 8 bases. The length of the CDR3 is 14 residues. Losses at the gene ends were 3 bases for V and 4 bases for J; bases not matched to a gene: 4. The CDR3 spells CASSLDRERYGYTF. The DNA of the CDR3 is TGTGCCAGCAGTTTGGACAGGGAACGCTATGGCTACACCTTC.

This clonotype occurred many times. The rearrangement joins TRBV7-8 to TRBJ2-5; D not resolved. The CDR3 extends over 14 amino acids. The ends were cut back, 4 bases at V and 5 bases at J, with 14 bases in the middle. Germline CDR1 and CDR2: SGHVS and FQNEAQ. The CDR3 protein is CASSSAFSPETQYF. CDR3 nucleotides: TGTGCCAGCAGCTCCGCCTTTAGCCCGGAGACCCAGTACTTC.

This clonotype appeared a few times. The chain couples TRBV3-1 to TRBJ1-1; tentative D call: TRBD1 (5 bases). Trimming pared 2 bases from V and 0 bases from J, leaving 16 bases between. Germline assignment: CDR1 LGHDT and CDR2 YNNKEL (reference sequence). The CDR3 consists of 17 residues. This CDR3 reads CASSQRLGVGMNTEAFF. In nucleotides, the CDR3 is TGTGCCAGCAGCCAAAGATTGGGGGTGGGCATGAACACTGAAGCTTTCTTT.

V is TRBV19 and J is TRBJ2-2; tentative D call: TRBD2 (6 bases). V was cut by 5 bases and J by 5 bases, with 21 bases left in between. Germline assignment: CDR1 LNHDA and CDR2 SQIVND (reference sequence). This CDR3 spans 17 amino acids. Here the CDR3 reads CASSATFVGLLTGELFF. CDR3 nucleotide sequence: TGTGCCAGTAGTGCTACATTCGTCGGACTATTGACCGGGGAGCTGTTTTTT.

This clonotype showed up many times. This chain joins TRBV29-1 and TRBJ2-5; tentatively, D is TRBD1 (6 bases). The germline gives CDR1 SQVTM, CDR2 ANQGSEA. The CDR3 has 14 residues. V was pared by 7 bases and J by 1 base, with 16 bases between. The CDR3 here is CSGAGQLLQETQYF. The CDR3 DNA is TGCAGCGGAGCCGGACAGCTACTCCAAGAGACCCAGTACTTC.

The chain uses TRBV12-3 or TRBV12-4 and TRBJ2-2; 14 bases agree with TRBD2. The CDR3 length is 17 residues. Trimming took 6 bases from V and 4 from J; bases not matched to a gene: 7. The CDR3 bases are TGTGCCAGCAGCACGACTAGCGGGAGGGCCTTCACCGGGGAGCTGTTTTTT. This codes for CASSTTSGRAFTGELFF.

This clonotype has a handful of counts. The DNA for the CDR3 is TGCGCCAGCAGCTTGGTTAGCGGGACCTCCTACAATGAGCAGTTCTTC. Translation: CASSLVSGTSYNEQFF. The V call is TRBV5-1, the J call TRBJ2-1; 8 nucleotides agree with TRBD2. CDR1 is SGHRS and CDR2 is YFSETQ in the germline V gene. The ends lost 0 bases at V and 0 bases at J; junction bases unmatched: 2. The CDR3 totals 16 residues.

The chain combines TRBV20-1 with TRBJ2-7; TRBD2 matches 9 bases. Germline trimming cut 8 bases from V and 1 base from J; bases unmatched to any gene: 6. This CDR3 region has 13 residues. Germline assignment: CDR1 DFQATT and CDR2 SNEGSKA (reference sequence). The CDR3 DNA reads as TGCAGTATCCCTAGCGGGGTTTCCTACGAGCAGTACTTC. Its translation is CSIPSGVSYEQYF.

The sample holds a few counts of this clonotype. The chain couples TRBV20-1 to TRBJ2-7, with TRBD2 matching over 7 bases. Per germline, CDR1 DFQATT and CDR2 SNEGSKA (reference sequence). V lost 2 bases, J lost 0 bases, and 4 bases stayed unmatched. The CDR3 is made up of 14 amino acids. In DNA, the CDR3 is TGCAGTGCTAGACCCGGACTAGGCTCCTACGAGCAGTACTTC. Translation gives CSARPGLGSYEQYF.

This clonotype was seen at least ten times. The chain links TRBV20-1 to TRBJ2-1; 9 nucleotides align to TRBD2. With 5 bases clipped from V and 9 bases from J, the junction kept 14 bases outside the gene matches. The CDR3 runs 15 residues. In germline, CDR1 is DFQATT, CDR2 SNEGSKA (reference sequence). This CDR3 reads CSAPQLVAGAGEQFF. For the CDR3, the DNA is TGCAGTGCTCCTCAGCTGGTAGCGGGAGCGGGTGAGCAGTTCTTC.

This clonotype appeared a few times. This sequence joins TRBV12-3 or TRBV12-4 and TRBJ1-1; possible D gene TRBD1, 6 bases. The CDR3 has 15 amino acids. V lost 3 bases and J lost 1, with 12 bases in between. The DNA for the CDR3 is TGTGCCAGCAGTTTTGGCAGGGGCGGGAACACTGAAGCTTTCTTT. It codes for CASSFGRGGNTEAFF.

The sample holds a few counts of this clonotype. The chain employs TRBV2 and TRBJ2-3; 16 positions match TRBD2. CDR1 SNHLY and CDR2 FYNNEI come from the germline V gene. The CDR3 runs 18 residues. V lost 7 bases to trimming and J lost 5 bases; unmatched junction nucleotides: 12. Written as DNA, the CDR3 is TGTGCCAGCAAGGAGGAACCGGGACTAGCGGGAGGGAGAGATACGCAGTATTTT. It is translated as CASKEEPGLAGGRDTQYF.

This clonotype was detected a few times. The DNA of the CDR3 is TGTGCCAGCAGCTTAAGGGGTACCACAGATACGCAGTATTTT. Its protein product is CASSLRGTTDTQYF. The genes are TRBV7-3 and TRBJ2-3, with D hard to call. In germline, CDR1 is SGHTA, CDR2 FQGTGA. The CDR3 length is 14 residues. V lost 1 base and J 2 bases, leaving 7 bases between the germline ends. Based on the CDR3 plus reference TRBV7-3 and TRBJ2-3, the full variable domain is GAGVSQTPSNKVTEKGKYVELRCDPISGHTALYWYRQSLGQGPEFLIYFQGTGAADDSGLPNDRFFAVRPEGSVSTLKIQRTERGDSAVYLCASSLRGTTDTQYFGPGTRLTVL.

This clonotype was observed at least ten times. One junction end does not reproduce the germline sequence, and a read error may be involved. The chain carries TRBV11-3 and TRBJ2-1; the D gene is possibly TRBD2 (6 bases). The CDR3 spans 13 residues. CDR1 is SGHNT, CDR2 YENEEA, per germline. Here the CDR3 reads CASRGTSSNEQFF. The CDR3 DNA reads TGTGCCAGCCGAGGGACTTCCTCCAATGAGCAGTTCTTC.

The J gene is TRBJ2-4, the V gene TRBV18, with D possibly being TRBD1 (5 bases). CDR1 KGHSH and CDR2 LQKENI come from the germline V gene. The CDR3 is made up of 15 amino acids. With 4 bases removed from V and 4 bases from J, the gap between germline ends came to 14 bases. CDR3 nucleotides: TGTGCCAGCTCACACCCCGTCGACAGTAAAAACATTCAGTACTTC. It translates to CASSHPVDSKNIQYF.

Remarks on this clonotype: Given a much more abundant clone one base away, this may be a read error. The chain recombines TRBV5-1 with TRBJ2-7, with D maybe TRBD1 (5 bases). The CDR3 spans 13 residues. CDR1 and CDR2 from the germline V gene are SGHRS and YFSETQ. CDR3 nucleotides: TGCGCCGGCAGCCTGCAGGGTTTCCAGGAGCAGTACTTC. This codes for CAGSLQGFQEQYF. Combining the CDR3 with reference TRBV5-1 and TRBJ2-7 gives the whole variable domain KAGVTQTPRYLIKTRGQQVTLSCSPISGHRSVSWYQQTPGQGLQFLFEYFSETQRNKGNFPGRFSGRQFSNSRSEMNVSTLELGDSALYLCAGSLQGFQEQYFGPGTRLTVT.

This clonotype showed up many times. The genes are TRBV24-1 and TRBJ2-5; 13 bases agree with TRBD2. There are 15 residues in the CDR3. V was pared by 3 bases and J by 5 bases, with 2 bases of the junction left unmatched. CDR1 KGHDR and CDR2 SFDVKD come from the germline V gene. The CDR3 is CATSDPGLAGETQYF. The CDR3 nucleotides are TGTGCCACCAGTGATCCGGGACTAGCGGGGGAGACCCAGTACTTC.

This clonotype showed up just a few times. This chain uses TRBV28 with TRBJ1-2; 7 bases line up with TRBD1. The CDR3 covers 12 residues. V dropped 2 bases and J dropped 7; count of bases not matched to a gene: 1. Germline values: CDR1 MDHEN, CDR2 SYDVKM. CDR3 loop: CASSLRQGGYTF. CDR3 coding DNA: TGTGCCAGCAGTTTAAGACAGGGTGGCTACACCTTC.